Shown below are 17 T cell receptor beta chains from a single sample sequenced in a study of naive and memory T cell subsets. Points from the study as a whole: Possibly reflecting memory cells re-expressing CD45RA, a few larger clonotypes occurred in naive repertoires, especially CD8.

These receptors have no known antigen. Both TRBC1 and TRBC2 were covered by a beta constant-region primer of two equimolar oligonucleotides. Nested alpha and beta constant-region primers with the SP2 primer drove four PCR rounds on ligated cDNA. MiXCR, run by TCRdb on the UMI-ligation and nested PCR reads, gives a single entry per CDR3 protein. Here the sample spans about 150,000 distinct CDR3 sequences, approximately 22% being singletons. Sequencing used naive CD4+ T cells from blood. The receptors stem from a human donor in good health.

This clonotype was detected many times. This rearrangement joins TRBV6-5 to TRBJ2-2, with 13 nucleotides matching TRBD2. With 5 bases clipped from V and 7 bases from J, the junction kept 10 bases outside the gene matches. The CDR3 extends over 17 amino acids. Germline CDR1 and CDR2: MNHEY and SVGAGI. CDR3 in amino acids: CASSQPRLAGGVGELFF. DNA for the CDR3: TGTGCCAGCAGTCAACCTAGACTAGCGGGAGGCGTCGGGGAGCTGTTTTTT.

The chain links TRBV19 to TRBJ2-7, with unresolved D. The CDR3 has 14 amino acids. The V and J ends lost 3 bases and 0 bases respectively, with 9 bases between them. Germline V gene data show CDR1 as LNHDA and CDR2 as SQIVND (reference sequence). In DNA, the CDR3 is TGTGCCAGTAGTATTAACACCAACTCCTACGAGCAGTACTTC. Encoded protein: CASSINTNSYEQYF. Using reference TRBV19 and TRBJ2-7 for the parts outside the CDR3, the full variable domain is DGGITQSPKYLFRKEGQNVTLSCEQNLNHDAMYWYRQDPGQGLRLIYYSQIVNDFQKGDIAEGYSVSREKKESFPLTVTSAQKNPTAFYLCASSINTNSYEQYFGPGTRLTVT.

The chain links TRBV28 to TRBJ2-3, with TRBD2 matching 9 bases. This CDR3 spans 17 amino acids. Germline loops: CDR1 MDHEN, CDR2 SYDVKM. Unmatched junction bases numbered 8, after V lost 2 bases and J lost 2 bases. CDR3 region: CASSLSVAGEVTDTQYF. The CDR3 bases are TGTGCCAGCAGTTTAAGCGTAGCGGGAGAGGTCACAGATACGCAGTATTTT.

This clonotype was detected only a few times. This chain uses TRBV5-4 with TRBJ2-3, with 10 bases matching TRBD1. The CDR3 loop spans 15 amino acids. The V and J ends lost 4 bases and 8 bases, in that order; junction bases with no gene match: 10. Per germline, CDR1 SGHNT and CDR2 YYREEE (reference sequence). The CDR3 nucleotides read TGTGCCAGCAGCCCCCCAGGACAGGGGGTAGGTACGCAGTATTTT. Protein sequence: CASSPPGQGVGTQYF. Using reference TRBV5-4 and TRBJ2-3 for the parts outside the CDR3, the full variable domain is ETGVTQSPTHLIKTRGQQVTLRCSSQSGHNTVSWYQQALGQGPQFIFQYYREEENGRGNFPPRFSGLQFPNYSSELNVNALELDDSALYLCASSPPGQGVGTQYFGPGTRLTVL.

This clonotype was counted only a few times. The V gene is TRBV20-1, the J gene TRBJ1-1, with a tentative D call TRBD1 (5 bases). The CDR3 consists of 13 residues. The V end was cut by 3 bases, the J end by 10 bases, with 18 bases between. Germline CDR1 and CDR2: DFQATT and SNEGSKA (reference sequence). DNA of the CDR3: TGCAGTGCTAGGGTAAATTCGCGGGGGTCAGCTTTCTTT. Translated: CSARVNSRGSAFF.

The chain combines TRBV7-2 with TRBJ2-1; TRBD2 matches 10 bases. Germline loops: CDR1 SGHTA, CDR2 FQGNSA. CDR3 length equals 15 residues. Trimming removed 5 bases from V and 7 bases from J; junction bases left unmatched: 8. CDR3 in amino acids: CASSMPGLALNEQFF. CDR3 DNA: TGTGCCAGCAGCATGCCGGGACTAGCGCTTAATGAGCAGTTCTTC.

The chain combines TRBV28 with TRBJ2-7; 11 nucleotides match TRBD1. This CDR3 is 17 amino acids long. Germline assignment: CDR1 MDHEN and CDR2 SYDVKM. V shed 7 bases, J shed 0 bases, and the junction held 11 bases outside the gene matches. The CDR3 DNA sequence: TGTGCCAGCAAACGGGACAGGGGGTTTTCTAGCTCCTACGAGCAGTACTTC. Translated: CASKRDRGFSSSYEQYF.

The chain joins TRBV5-8 to TRBJ2-3, with a tentative D call TRBD1 (6 bases). The CDR3 contains 14 residues. The ends were cut back, 1 base at V and 6 bases at J, with 12 bases in the middle. CDR1 SGHTS and CDR2 YDEGEE come from the germline V gene. CDR3 in amino acids: CASSLPGEWDTQYF. The CDR3 DNA reads as TGTGCCAGCAGCTTGCCAGGGGAATGGGATACGCAGTATTTT.

About this clonotype itself: One junction end disagrees with the germline gene, perhaps due to a read error. V is TRBV20-1 and J is TRBJ2-3; D is ambiguous. Germline CDR1 reads DFQATT; CDR2 reads SNEGSKA (reference sequence). This CDR3 contains 12 residues. CDR3 region: CSARGETDTQYF. The CDR3 DNA follows: TGCAGTGCAAGAGGAGAGACAGATACGCAGTATTTT.

This chain uses TRBV7-9 with TRBJ1-5; 7 positions agree with TRBD1. Germline CDR1 and CDR2: SEHNR and FQNEAQ (reference sequence). The CDR3 has 13 amino acids. Trimming removed 5 bases from V and 4 bases from J; junction bases left unmatched: 2. The CDR3 loop reads CASSLTGNQPQHF. The CDR3 DNA is TGTGCCAGCAGCCTGACAGGGAATCAGCCCCAGCATTTT. Complete variable domain (other parts from reference TRBV7-9 and TRBJ1-5): DTGVSQNPRHKITKRGQNVTFRCDPISEHNRLYWYRQTLGQGPEFLTYFQNEAQLEKSRLLSDRFSAERPKGSFSTLEIQRTEQGDSAMYLCASSLTGNQPQHFGDGTRLSIL.

This clonotype was picked up a small number of times. The rearrangement joins TRBV5-5 to TRBJ2-6, with D unclear. Germline loops: CDR1 SGHKS, CDR2 YYEKEE (reference sequence). CDR3 length: 16 amino acids. The ends were cut back, 4 bases at V and 2 bases at J, with 13 bases in the middle. The CDR3 reads CASSLNPAAGANVLTF. The CDR3 nucleotides read TGTGCCAGCAGCCTGAATCCTGCGGCTGGGGCCAACGTCCTGACTTTC. Based on the CDR3 plus reference TRBV5-5 and TRBJ2-6, the full variable domain is DAGVTQSPTHLIKTRGQQVTLRCSPISGHKSVSWYQQVLGQGPQFIFQYYEKEERGRGNFPDRFSARQFPNYSSELNVNALLLGDSALYLCASSLNPAAGANVLTFGAGSRLTVL.

The chain is built from TRBV12-3 or TRBV12-4 and TRBJ1-4; possible D gene TRBD1, 5 bases. This CDR3 is 14 amino acids long. V gave up 3 bases and J gave up 3 bases, with 8 bases separating them. In DNA form, the CDR3 reads TGTGCCAGCAGTTTCGACAGCTCTAATGAAAAACTGTTTTTT. It translates to CASSFDSSNEKLFF.

This clonotype came up a few times. The chain has TRBV7-2 and TRBJ1-1; no clear D. Between the trimmed V and J ends, which lost 3 bases and 2 bases, there was a span of 7 bases. CDR1 and CDR2 (germline): SGHTA, FQGNSA. This CDR3 comprises 13 residues. CDR3 region: CASSFFGNTEAFF. The CDR3 DNA reads TGTGCCAGCAGCTTTTTTGGTAACACTGAAGCTTTCTTT.

The chain combines TRBV5-6 with TRBJ1-1; D gene ambiguous. The V and J ends lost 0 bases and 1 base respectively, with 13 bases between them. Germline lookup yields CDR1 SGHDT and CDR2 YYEEEE. CDR3 size: 16 residues. CDR3 nucleotide sequence: TGTGCCAGCAGCTTGGACATCGTGCGGGGGAACACTGAAGCTTTCTTT. It specifies CASSLDIVRGNTEAFF.

This clonotype was seen more than once but under ten times. This chain uses TRBV28 with TRBJ2-1; D perhaps matches TRBD1 (6 bases). Per the germline V gene, CDR1 is MDHEN and CDR2 is SYDVKM. Deletions cut 8 bases from V and 3 bases from J, with 14 bases between. The CDR3 loop spans 14 amino acids. CDR3: CASHTGTLYNEQFF. Written as DNA, the CDR3 is TGTGCCAGCCATACAGGGACCCTCTACAATGAGCAGTTCTTC. Together with reference TRBV28 and TRBJ2-1, the CDR3 gives the full variable domain: DVKVTQSSRYLVKRTGEKVFLECVQDMDHENMFWYRQDPGLGLRLIYFSYDVKMKEKGDIPEGYSVSREKKERFSLILESASTNQTSMYLCASHTGTLYNEQFFGPGTRLTVL.

The rearrangement links TRBV12-3 or TRBV12-4 to TRBJ2-1, with 9 bases aligning to TRBD1. V gave up 5 bases and J gave up 8 bases; unmatched junction bases: 10. The CDR3 contains 15 residues. The CDR3 bases are TGTGCCAGCAGTCCTTGGACAGGGGCCTCCGATGAGCAGTTCTTC. This gives the protein CASSPWTGASDEQFF.

This clonotype showed up just a few times. CDR3 loop: CASKGQGVVNEQFF. The CDR3 DNA is TGTGCCAGCAAAGGACAGGGAGTGGTTAATGAGCAGTTCTTC. The gene calls are TRBV6-5 and TRBJ2-1, with 8 nucleotides matching TRBD1. The CDR3 length is 14 residues. Trimming removed 7 bases from V and 7 bases from J; junction bases left unmatched: 9. The germline V gene encodes CDR1 MNHEY and CDR2 SVGAGI.